The sequence of this T cell receptor (beta chain) was determined in a study of shared clonotypes between healthy human individuals. Per the study methods: Without quality scores, immunoSEQ junctional reads could not be filtered like full-length reads. Method: immunoSEQ multiplex PCR; TCRdb's copy keeps in-frame clones and lacks some. V and J calls and clone size follow that table, whereas D and trimming were derived from the DNA. The sample records about 480,000 clones, roughly 78% being singletons. The trim removed 4 bases at V and 7 bases at J, leaving 9 bases unmatched. This CDR3 region has 14 residues. Per germline, CDR1 SNHLY and CDR2 FYNNEI.

This receptor was identified in a woman between 40 and 55 years old in good health. Some clones in this sample may be carry-over from other donors' samples. Source material: PBMCs. The chain couples TRBV2 to TRBJ2-7; TRBD2 matches at 8 bases. DNA for the CDR3: TGTGCCAGCAGTGCGCCTGCCGGGACTAGGGAGCAGTACTTC. It translates to CASSAPAGTREQYF.